The present entry profiles one T cell receptor (beta chain) with its context. Its cognate antigen is unknown. This same CDR3 is encoded by further DNA sequences in the sample. This sample was taken from a study of OX40 agonist ivuxolimab in advanced cancers. Method: immunoSEQ multiplex PCR; TCRdb's copy keeps in-frame clones and lacks some. In the table there are approximately 55,000 clones, around 87% of which are singletons. No patient had autoimmune disease or received systemic immunosuppression. Study observations and caveats: Circulating CD4+ and CD8+ T cells showed clonal expansion by week 6 at 0.1 to 3.0 mg/kg. Patients with a partial response at 0.1-3.0 mg/kg had among the lowest clonal expansion. Not determined was the antigen specificity of the expanded peripheral T cells.

The CDR3 is 16 amino acids. Germline V lookup: CDR1 MNHEY, CDR2 SVGAGI. The trim removed 0 bases at V and 7 bases at J, leaving 11 bases unmatched. The material was CD4+ or CD8+ T cells sorted from blood, obtained in a trial of the OX40 agonist ivuxolimab. The clonotype comes from an adult with an advanced solid tumor such as melanoma, head and neck, liver or kidney cancer. The chain has TRBV6-5 and TRBJ1-2; 7 bases line up with TRBD1. In nucleotides, the CDR3 is TGTGCCAGCAGTTACTCAACGACGACAGGGACTCGTGGCTACACCTTC. Translation: CASSYSTTTGTRGYTF.